This T cell receptor beta chain was profiled in a study of pediatric ulcerative colitis. Overall study: Ulcerative colitis patients had pancolitis or left-sided colitis, with confirming histology.

Sequencing used immunoSEQ multiplex PCR; TCRdb keeps in-frame clones, though not all of them. The sample shows tens of thousands of clones, less than 80% of them seen only once. In the case of this clone: Its antigen is as yet unknown.

Rectal tissue came from one to two pinch biopsies taken at colonoscopy. The study, taken as a whole, reports: Rectal pinch biopsies may have included blood-derived T cells, especially in patients with overt colitis. In rectum, acute severe colitis had expanded clones and less diversity.

Germline CDR1 and CDR2: SGHRS and YFSETQ. The V end lost 0 bases, the J end lost 2 bases, and 13 bases lay between the germline ends. The CDR3 length is 16 residues. V is TRBV5-1 and J is TRBJ2-3; no definite D call. What was sequenced was gut tissue. This receptor was taken from a boy aged 10-17 years with moderate ulcerative colitis. CDR3 sequence reads: CASSLASNRYTDTQYF. The CDR3 nucleotides read TGCGCCAGCAGCTTGGCTTCGAACAGATACACAGATACGCAGTATTTT.